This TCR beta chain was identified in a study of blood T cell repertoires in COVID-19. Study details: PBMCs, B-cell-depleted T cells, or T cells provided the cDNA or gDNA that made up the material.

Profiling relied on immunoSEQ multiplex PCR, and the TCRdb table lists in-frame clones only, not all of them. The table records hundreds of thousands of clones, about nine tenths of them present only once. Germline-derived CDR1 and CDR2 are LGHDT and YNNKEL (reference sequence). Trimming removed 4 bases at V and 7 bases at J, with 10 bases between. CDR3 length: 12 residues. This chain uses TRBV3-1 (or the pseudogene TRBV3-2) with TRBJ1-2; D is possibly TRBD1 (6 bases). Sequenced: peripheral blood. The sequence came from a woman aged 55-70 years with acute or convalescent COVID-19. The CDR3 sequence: CASSPARGGYTF. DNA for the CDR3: TGTGCCAGCAGCCCCGCCAGGGGTGGCTACACCTTC.